Presented here are 21 T cell receptor beta chains from one specimen sequenced in a study of cytomegalovirus exposure and HLA in healthy donors. The PCR employed 60 Vbeta primers together with 13 Jbeta primers. The table came from immunoSEQ multiplex PCR; TCRdb's copy has only in-frame clones and leaves some out. The sample contains some 99,000 clones, approximately 76% of which appear only once. The sequenced sample was PBMCs. Receptors were obtained from a man aged 35 to 55 in good health and CMV-seronegative.

The CDR3 bases are TGTGCCAGCAGTTTGACCGGCGGGACAGGGATTCGGAACACTGAAGCTTTCTTT. It yields the protein CASSLTGGTGIRNTEAFF. The chain joins TRBV28 to TRBJ1-1; 9 bases agree with TRBD1. There are 18 residues in the CDR3. With V trimmed by 3 bases and J by 1 base, 12 bases remained unmatched. Germline CDR1 reads MDHEN; CDR2 reads SYDVKM.

The gene calls are TRBV7-3 and TRBJ2-3, with 12 bases identical to TRBD2. V lost 5 bases, J lost 4 bases, and 4 bases stayed unmatched. This CDR3 is 15 amino acids long. Per germline, CDR1 SGHTA and CDR2 FQGTGA. The CDR3: CASSPSGGAADTQYF. The CDR3 DNA sequence: TGTGCCAGCAGCCCTAGCGGGGGGGCCGCAGATACGCAGTATTTT.

This clone was seen a handful of times. This chain uses TRBV5-8 with TRBJ1-6, with D perhaps matching TRBD1 (6 bases). The CDR3 sequence is 17 residues long. V lost 0 bases to trimming and J lost 5 bases, with 15 bases between them. Germline values: CDR1 SGHTS, CDR2 YDEGEE. The CDR3 sequence: CASSLGDTRGHNSPLHF. The CDR3 DNA reads as TGTGCCAGCAGCTTGGGGGACACCCGAGGCCATAATTCACCCCTCCACTTT.

The rearrangement links TRBV11-2 to TRBJ2-1, with 12 positions matching TRBD2. This CDR3 comprises 15 residues. The V segment lost 6 bases and the J segment 16 bases; nucleotides outside the gene matches: 16. Germline V gene data show CDR1 as SGHAT and CDR2 as FQNNGV. In DNA form, the CDR3 reads TGTGCCAGCAGTTACCAGACTAGCGGGGGTACCCCCTTCTTCTTC. This encodes CASSYQTSGGTPFFF.

V and J are TRBV7-6 and TRBJ2-1; TRBD1 agrees at 10 bases. Germline values: CDR1 SGHVS, CDR2 FNYEAQ. Trimming removed 4 bases from V and 5 bases from J; junction bases left unmatched: 5. This CDR3 comprises 15 residues. The CDR3 region is CASSYRDRGDNEQFF. Here the CDR3 DNA reads TGTGCCAGCAGCTACCGGGACAGGGGTGACAATGAGCAGTTCTTC. The entire variable domain, with the rest obtained from reference TRBV7-6 and TRBJ2-1, is as follows: GAGVSQSPRYKVTKRGQDVALRCDPISGHVSLYWYRQALGQGPEFLTYFNYEAQQDKSGLPNDRFSAERPEGSISTLTIQRTEQRDSAMYRCASSYRDRGDNEQFFGPGTRLTVL.

This chain joins TRBV30 and TRBJ2-3; 11 nucleotides match TRBD2. The CDR3 sequence is 16 residues long. Per the germline V gene, CDR1 is GTSNPN and CDR2 is SVGIG (reference sequence). With V trimmed by 0 bases and J by 2 bases, 4 bases remained unmatched. The CDR3 spells CAWSVRSGGATDTQYF. CDR3 coding DNA: TGTGCCTGGAGTGTACGTAGCGGGGGGGCCACAGATACGCAGTATTTT.

The chain couples TRBV6-6 to TRBJ2-5, with 14 nucleotides matching TRBD2. The J segment lost 2 bases and the V segment lost 6 bases, leaving 5 bases of the junction unmatched. The CDR3 is 16 amino acids. The V gene's germline CDR1 is MNHNY and CDR2 SVGAGI (reference sequence). CDR3 amino acids: CASRRGTSGGQETQYF. The CDR3 nucleotides read TGTGCCAGCAGACGGGGGACTAGCGGGGGTCAAGAGACCCAGTACTTC.

Here the CDR3 reads CASSSSSGRGYEQYF. The CDR3 nucleotides read TGTGCCAGCAGCTCCTCTAGCGGGAGAGGTTACGAGCAGTACTTC. The rearrangement uses TRBV7-2 and TRBJ2-7; 10 bases are a match to TRBD2. The germline V gene has CDR1 SGHTA and CDR2 FQGNSA. This CDR3 region has 15 residues. V gave up 4 bases and J gave up 4 bases; unmatched junction bases: 7.

The genes are TRBV19 and TRBJ2-1, with no clear D. Between the trimmed V and J ends, which lost 4 bases and 9 bases, there was a span of 10 bases. CDR3 length: 12 amino acids. Germline values: CDR1 LNHDA, CDR2 SQIVND (reference sequence). The CDR3 sequence is CASSTAGGEQFF. CDR3 nucleotides: TGTGCCAGTAGTACCGCCGGCGGTGAGCAGTTCTTC.

The V call is TRBV28, the J call TRBJ2-1; tentative D call: TRBD1 (6 bases). The CDR3 spans 18 residues. Germline CDR1 MDHEN, CDR2 SYDVKM. Trimming took off 4 bases at V and 3 bases at J, with 22 bases between the two ends. CDR3 loop: CASSSPSQGRTSYNEQFF. In nucleotides, the CDR3 is TGTGCCAGCAGTTCTCCTTCACAGGGACGAACGAGCTACAATGAGCAGTTCTTC.

The V and J genes are TRBV7-6 and TRBJ1-1; D may be TRBD1 (5 bases). V lost 1 base and J lost 11, with 17 bases in between. Looked up from germline, CDR1 is SGHVS and CDR2 is FNYEAQ. The CDR3 has 14 amino acids. The CDR3 reads CASSLGRRSGMAFF. The CDR3 DNA follows: TGTGCCAGCAGCTTAGGTAGGCGGTCAGGGATGGCTTTCTTT.

The chain uses TRBV5-6 and TRBJ2-5; 10 nucleotides align to TRBD2. Trimming took 5 bases from V and 0 from J; bases not matched to a gene: 7. Germline loops: CDR1 SGHDT, CDR2 YYEEEE. The CDR3 runs to 16 residues. This chain's CDR3 is CASRELAGRNQETQYF. The CDR3 region has the DNA TGTGCCAGCAGGGAACTAGCGGGACGAAACCAAGAGACCCAGTACTTC. The whole variable domain, filled in from reference TRBV5-6 and TRBJ2-5, reads DAGVTQSPTHLIKTRGQQVTLRCSPKSGHDTVSWYQQALGQGPQFIFQYYEEEERQRGNFPDRFSGHQFPNYSSELNVNALLLGDSALYLCASRELAGRNQETQYFGPGTRLLVL.

The gene calls are TRBV6-6 and TRBJ2-7, with 10 bases aligning to TRBD1. Trimming removed 9 bases from V and 3 bases from J; junction bases left unmatched: 11. CDR1 MNHNY and CDR2 SVGAGI come from the germline V gene (reference sequence). The CDR3 consists of 15 residues. The CDR3 is CASSERTGGHYEQYF. The CDR3, as DNA: TGTGCCAGTAGCGAAAGGACAGGGGGGCACTACGAGCAGTACTTC.

Turning to this clone: The same CDR3 is also encoded by other DNA sequences in this sample. The chain employs TRBV28 and TRBJ2-7; weak D call: TRBD2 (5 bases). This CDR3 is 12 amino acids long. CDR1 is MDHEN and CDR2 is SYDVKM in the germline V gene. V shed 8 bases and J shed 3 bases, with 11 bases lying between them. The CDR3 nucleotides are TGTGCCAGCTCCTTAGGGAGCTACGAGCAGTACTTC. Protein sequence: CASSLGSYEQYF.

This clone has only a few counts. CDR3 DNA: TGCGCCAGCAGCCAACGATTTAGCGGGAGGGCCGACACCGGGGAGCTGTTTTTT. Protein product: CASSQRFSGRADTGELFF. The V gene is TRBV4-3, the J gene TRBJ2-2; 11 bases match TRBD2. Unmatched junction bases numbered 8, after V lost 2 bases and J lost 3 bases. The CDR3 loop spans 18 amino acids. CDR1 is LGHNA and CDR2 is YSLEER in the germline V gene.

The genes are TRBV5-4 and TRBJ2-7, with 12 nucleotides matching TRBD2. This CDR3 spans 16 amino acids. In germline, CDR1 is SGHNT, CDR2 YYREEE (reference sequence). V lost 4 bases to trimming and J lost 1 base; unmatched junction nucleotides: 6. The CDR3 region has the DNA TGTGCCAGCAGCCCGACGACTAGCGGGAGTTCCTACGAGCAGTACTTC. Its translation is CASSPTTSGSSYEQYF. The full variable domain, rest sourced from reference TRBV5-4 and TRBJ2-7, is ETGVTQSPTHLIKTRGQQVTLRCSSQSGHNTVSWYQQALGQGPQFIFQYYREEENGRGNFPPRFSGLQFPNYSSELNVNALELDDSALYLCASSPTTSGSSYEQYFGPGTRLTVT.

This clone appeared once. V and J are TRBV6-6 and TRBJ2-1, with 12 bases that match TRBD2. V trimming: 6 bases; J trimming: 6 bases; junction bases outside the gene matches: 9. CDR1 and CDR2 from the germline V gene are MNHNY and SVGAGI (reference sequence). The CDR3 spans 16 residues. Here the CDR3 reads CASSEFSSGRANEQFF. The DNA for the CDR3 is TGTGCCAGCAGCGAATTCTCTAGCGGGAGGGCCAATGAGCAGTTCTTC.

The chain has TRBV6-6 and TRBJ2-3; 8 bases agree with TRBD2. The CDR3 runs 15 residues. With 4 bases clipped from V and 5 bases from J, the junction kept 8 bases outside the gene matches. From germline, CDR1 is MNHNY and CDR2 SVGAGI (reference sequence). CDR3 sequence reads: CASSSGREVEDTQYF. Written as DNA, the CDR3 is TGTGCCAGCAGTTCGGGGCGGGAGGTGGAAGATACGCAGTATTTT.

This chain links TRBV5-1 with TRBJ2-5; TRBD2 aligns across 14 bases. The end of the DNA fits TRBJ2-7 better, so the J call may be wrong. Looked up from germline, CDR1 is SGHRS and CDR2 is YFSETQ. The CDR3 totals 18 residues. The CDR3 nucleotides read TGCGCCAGCAGCTTGGTCCTTATGGGACTAGCGGGAGCCTACGAGCAGTACTTC. Protein: CASSLVLMGLAGAYEQYF.

This chain uses TRBV27 with TRBJ2-2; 8 bases are a match to TRBD2. The CDR3 consists of 17 residues. Trimming at V came to 5 bases and at J to 3 bases, leaving 11 bases not matched to a gene. The V gene's germline CDR1 is MNHEY and CDR2 SMNVEV (reference sequence). CDR3 region: CASSRTSHGGYTGELFF. In DNA, the CDR3 is TGTGCCAGCAGTCGGACTAGCCACGGGGGATACACCGGGGAGCTGTTTTTT.

The chain couples TRBV27 to TRBJ2-4, with 9 nucleotides matching TRBD1. The CDR3 is 20 amino acids. V lost 3 bases, J lost 0 bases, and 15 bases stayed unmatched. From germline, CDR1 is MNHEY and CDR2 SMNVEV (reference sequence). CDR3 nucleotide sequence: TGTGCCAGCAGTTTCAGAGCCCGGGACAGGGATCGATTAGCCAAAAACATTCAGTACTTC. Translation: CASSFRARDRDRLAKNIQYF.